These 5 T cell receptor beta chains were sequenced from one sample in a study of T-cell memory formation after mild COVID-19. Each CDR3 protein gets one entry after TCRdb re-called the 5' RACE reads with MiXCR. The sample includes hundreds of thousands of distinct CDR3 sequences, less than 25% of them seen just once. Source material: PBMCs or a T cell subset sorted from them (not recorded which). Receptor source: an adult woman who had mild COVID-19 (a few samples of this study predate the infection). Cell type and time point are not known.

V usage is TRBV11-2 and J usage is TRBJ2-7, with D tentatively TRBD1 or TRBD2 (5 bases each). This CDR3 comprises 15 residues. Germline values: CDR1 SGHAT, CDR2 FQNNGV. V shed 5 bases and J shed 6 bases, with 20 bases lying between them. CDR3 protein: CASSHQPGRPGEQYF. The CDR3 DNA reads as TGTGCCAGCAGCCACCAGCCGGGACGCCCGGGCGAGCAGTACTTC.

The chain couples TRBV20-1 to TRBJ2-3; 9 bases fit TRBD2. V shed 3 bases, J shed 1 base, and the junction held 8 bases outside the gene matches. CDR1 is DFQATT and CDR2 is SNEGSKA in the germline V gene (reference sequence). The CDR3 extends over 16 amino acids. CDR3 bases: TGCAGTGCTAGGGCGGGGGGGAGCTCCCGCACAGATACGCAGTATTTT. Residues: CSARAGGSSRTDTQYF.

The CDR3 nucleotides are TGTGCCACCAGTGACGCCGGGACAGGCTCCTACAATGAGCAGTTCTTC. Amino acid sequence: CATSDAGTGSYNEQFF. V is TRBV24-1 and J is TRBJ2-1, with 8 bases aligning to TRBD1. Losses at the gene ends were 4 bases for V and 0 bases for J; bases not matched to a gene: 4. Germline V CDR1 and CDR2: KGHDR, SFDVKD. CDR3 length: 16 amino acids.

In nucleotides, the CDR3 is TGTGCCAGCAGTTTATCGAATCCTAGCCGTGAGCAGTTCTTC. It codes for CASSLSNPSREQFF. This chain uses TRBV27 with TRBJ2-1, with D perhaps TRBD2 (5 bases). Germline CDR1 and CDR2: MNHEY and SMNVEV (reference sequence). Trimming cost V 0 bases and J 9 bases, with 12 bases left between them. The CDR3 is 14 residues long.

At least ten counts were recorded for this clonotype. The V gene is TRBV6-5, the J gene TRBJ2-7, with 9 bases that match TRBD2. Looked up from germline, CDR1 is MNHEY and CDR2 is SVGAGI. CDR3 length: 15 amino acids. The J segment lost 7 bases and the V segment lost 8 bases, leaving 15 bases of the junction unmatched. The CDR3 DNA reads as TGTGCCAGCGGAATTCTAGCGGGATCTATGCGGGAGCAGTACTTC. Its protein product is CASGILAGSMREQYF.